This record concerns one T cell receptor beta chain sequence. This record belongs to a study of blood T cell repertoires in COVID-19. At the level of the study: The samples span acute and convalescent COVID-19 from the United States, Italy and Spain. From T cells, B-cell-depleted T cells, or PBMCs came the material, which was cDNA or gDNA.

Between the trimmed V and J ends, which lost 6 bases and 7 bases, there was a span of 9 bases. This CDR3 region has 11 residues. The V gene's germline CDR1 is KGHSH and CDR2 LQKENI. Source study methods: Estimation of nucleated cell counts relied on the amplification of reference gene primers. Data came from immunoSEQ multiplex PCR; TCRdb stores just in-frame clones and leaves some out. V, J and clone size reflect that table, while D and trimming were determined from the DNA. The table shows nearly 350,000 clones, with about 90% occurring only once. The sequenced sample was peripheral blood. The chain uses TRBV18 and TRBJ1-1, with D possibly being TRBD1 (5 bases). The clonotype originates from a young woman who had recovered from COVID-19. CDR3 sequence reads: CASSKGIEAFF. For the CDR3, the DNA is TGTGCCAGCTCGAAGGGGATTGAAGCTTTCTTT.